This note documents a single T cell receptor beta chain sequence. What it binds is not known. Germline V gene data show CDR1 as SGHNT and CDR2 as YYREEE (reference sequence). The CDR3 has 14 residues. Trimming shortened V by 2 bases and J by 0 bases, and 7 bases separated the two germline ends. Use of 60 Vbeta and 13 Jbeta primers characterized the PCR. Profiling relied on immunoSEQ multiplex PCR, and the TCRdb table lists in-frame clones only, not all of them. Here the sample spans roughly 150,000 clones, 65% to 85% being singletons. The data were obtained in a study of cytomegalovirus exposure and HLA in healthy donors. Study-level findings and limits: No immune exposure information besides CMV serostatus was available. Roughly uniform depth of sequencing across donors was assumed in presence/absence analyses. Reportedly, diagnosis of cytomegalovirus status by the classifier showed high specificity and sensitivity. Some 150 TCR beta chains were listed as cytomegalovirus-associated.

This clonotype was obtained from a woman between 45 and 60 years old in good health and CMV-seropositive. Source material: PBMCs. The chain is built from TRBV5-4 and TRBJ2-3; D is unclear. The CDR3 DNA is TGTGCCAGCAGCTTTTCCCGGAGCACAGATACGCAGTATTTT. Its translation: CASSFSRSTDTQYF.